Shown below are 16 T cell receptor beta chains from a single sample sequenced in a study of T-cell memory formation after mild COVID-19 (dated by TCRdb to the early 2020s). The library was prepared using 5' RACE. The sequencer was an Illumina NovaSeq 6000. Starting from the raw public reads, TCRdb applied fastp trimming at Q25, assembled clones with MiXCR and retained in-frame beta chains. Here each entry gathers all rows of one CDR3 protein and keeps the most common genes and DNA. The sample table contains 300,000 to 400,000 distinct CDR3 sequences; only one count was recorded for 15% of them. The ten biggest clones cover around 24% of the sample. The sample taken for sequencing was PBMCs or a T cell subset sorted from them (not recorded which). Source of these receptors: a man aged 18 to 30 who had mild COVID-19 (a few samples of this study predate the infection). The sample titles of this study are shuffled in the database, so cell type and time point are left out; the donor was told from shared clones.

In this sample, this clonotype turned up a few times. V is TRBV14 and J is TRBJ1-2; D is perhaps TRBD1 (5 bases). The germline gives CDR1 SGHDN, CDR2 FVKESK. With 4 bases removed from V and 5 bases from J, the gap between germline ends came to 14 bases. CDR3 size: 14 residues. The CDR3 here is CASSPIRGGYGYTF. In nucleotides, the CDR3 is TGTGCCAGCAGCCCTATTCGGGGGGGATATGGCTACACCTTC.

The gene calls are TRBV4-1 and TRBJ1-1, with D possibly TRBD1 on 5 matching bases. The CDR3 extends over 16 amino acids. Trimming cost V 5 bases and J 5 bases, with 21 bases left between them. Germline CDR1 and CDR2: MGHRA and YSYEKL. The CDR3 DNA follows: TGCGCCAGCAGCGCAAGGGGAGGGGACGGTCCTACTGAAGCTTTCTTT. It encodes CASSARGGDGPTEAFF.

This clonotype turned up a few times. The chain joins TRBV11-1 to TRBJ2-2; 9 positions match TRBD1. J was trimmed by 3 bases and V by 5 bases; bases with no gene match: 7. The CDR3 loop spans 16 amino acids. In germline, CDR1 is SGHAT, CDR2 FQDESV (reference sequence). The CDR3 loop is CASSPRTGADTGELFF. The CDR3 DNA reads as TGTGCCAGCAGCCCTCGGACAGGGGCTGACACCGGGGAGCTGTTTTTT.

This chain joins TRBV7-2 and TRBJ2-3; D is uncertain. Trimming took off 3 bases at V and 8 bases at J, with 6 bases between the two ends. This CDR3 comprises 11 residues. Germline-derived CDR1 and CDR2 are SGHTA and FQGNSA. DNA of the CDR3: TGTGCCAGCAGCTTGTGGAGTACGCAGTATTTT. It is translated as CASSLWSTQYF.

This chain links TRBV4-3 with TRBJ2-2; tentative D call: TRBD2 (7 bases). The length of the CDR3 is 20 residues. V lost 0 bases and J 1 base, leaving 21 bases between the germline ends. The V gene's germline CDR1 is LGHNA and CDR2 YSLEER. CDR3 amino acids: CASSQDLWVGGRRNTGELFF. The CDR3 nucleotides read TGCGCCAGCAGCCAAGATCTATGGGTCGGGGGGCGGCGGAACACCGGGGAGCTGTTTTTT.

The chain employs TRBV5-1 and TRBJ1-1; TRBD1 is a possible D gene (5 bases). The CDR3 extends over 14 amino acids. CDR1 is SGHRS, CDR2 YFSETQ, per germline. Trimming left V 1 base short and J 3 bases short, with 10 bases between. For the CDR3, the DNA is TGCGCCAGCAGCTTGTCTGACAGCTACACTGAAGCTTTCTTT. Protein product: CASSLSDSYTEAFF. Using reference TRBV5-1 and TRBJ1-1 for the parts outside the CDR3, the full variable domain is KAGVTQTPRYLIKTRGQQVTLSCSPISGHRSVSWYQQTPGQGLQFLFEYFSETQRNKGNFPGRFSGRQFSNSRSEMNVSTLELGDSALYLCASSLSDSYTEAFFGQGTRLTVV.

The chain links TRBV6-5 to TRBJ2-7; a weak D match, TRBD1 (7 bases). Trimming removed 4 bases at V and 5 bases at J, with 15 bases between. The CDR3 consists of 14 residues. Germline V gene lookup returns CDR1 MNHEY and CDR2 SVGAGI. The CDR3 region has the DNA TGTGCCAGCAGTTCAGGGGGGCCCCCCCACGAGCAGTACGTC. Translated: CASSSGGPPHEQYV.

V gene TRBV29-1 combines with J gene TRBJ1-2; D is undetermined. Germline V gives CDR1 SQVTM, CDR2 ANQGSEA. Trimming left V 7 bases short and J 7 bases short, with 19 bases between. The CDR3 runs to 13 residues. Here the CDR3 DNA reads TGCAGCGCCAAAAGCGAGGGCAACGGTGGCTACACCTTC. This gives the protein CSAKSEGNGGYTF. Drawing the rest from reference TRBV29-1 and TRBJ1-2, the complete variable domain is SAVISQKPSRDICQRGTSLTIQCQVDSQVTMMFWYRQQPGQSLTLIATANQGSEATYESGFVIDKFPISRPNLTFSTLTVSNMSPEDSSIYLCSAKSEGNGGYTFGSGTRLTVV.

The chain recombines TRBV7-2 with TRBJ2-2; D is possibly TRBD1 (6 bases). The CDR3 consists of 16 residues. Germline values: CDR1 SGHTA, CDR2 FQGNSA. V was shortened by 2 bases and J by 0 bases, with 10 bases between the two germline ends. As DNA, the CDR3 is TGTGCCAGCAGCTTAAGTTACAGGGCGAACACCGGGGAGCTGTTTTTT. It yields the protein CASSLSYRANTGELFF.

This clonotype was seen a few times. V and J are TRBV30 and TRBJ2-7, with D perhaps TRBD2 (7 bases). With 5 bases removed from V and 3 bases from J, the gap between germline ends came to 14 bases. The CDR3 has 13 amino acids. Germline CDR1 and CDR2: GTSNPN and SVGIG (reference sequence). The chain's CDR3 is CAWGRGQLYEQYF. The CDR3 nucleotides are TGTGCCTGGGGGCGGGGGCAACTCTACGAGCAGTACTTC.

This clonotype showed up just a few times. The chain uses TRBV7-9 and TRBJ2-1; D not resolved. The germline gives CDR1 SEHNR, CDR2 FQNEAQ (reference sequence). CDR3 length: 12 residues. The ends were cut back, 2 bases at V and 8 bases at J, with 7 bases in the middle. The CDR3 DNA sequence: TGTGCCAGCAGCTTAAGTTTGTATGAGCAGTTCTTC. This sequence encodes CASSLSLYEQFF.

The CDR3 DNA reads as TGTGCCAGCAGTTCCCGGACGGAAGCCAAAAACATTCAGTACTTC. Residues: CASSSRTEAKNIQYF. V usage is TRBV28 and J usage is TRBJ2-4; D remains ambiguous. V lost 4 bases and J lost 0, with 10 bases in between. This CDR3 region has 15 residues. Germline V gene data show CDR1 as MDHEN and CDR2 as SYDVKM.

This clonotype has more than one count but fewer than ten. J is TRBJ2-1 and V is TRBV5-1, with D perhaps matching TRBD2 (6 bases). V shed 4 bases and J shed 4 bases, with 18 bases lying between them. Per the germline V gene, CDR1 is SGHRS and CDR2 is YFSETQ. CDR3 length equals 16 residues. CDR3: CASSKGRDFSYNEQFF. In nucleotides, the CDR3 is TGCGCCAGCAGCAAAGGTAGGGACTTTTCTTACAATGAGCAGTTCTTC.

This clonotype was observed a single time. This chain links TRBV4-3 with TRBJ1-3; D gene unclear. CDR1 and CDR2 from the germline V gene are LGHNA and YSLEER. The CDR3 has 17 residues. Trimming stripped 0 bases from V and 0 bases from J, with 12 bases between. As DNA, the CDR3 is TGCGCCAGCAGCCAAGATTTCTTGCCCGACTCTGGAAACACCATATATTTT. It translates to CASSQDFLPDSGNTIYF.

The rearrangement joins TRBV18 to TRBJ1-5; 11 bases line up with TRBD1. Germline lookup yields CDR1 KGHSH and CDR2 LQKENI. This CDR3 is built from 14 residues. With 3 bases clipped from V and 9 bases from J, the junction kept 4 bases outside the gene matches. CDR3 sequence reads: CASSPGTGGRPQHF. The CDR3, as DNA: TGTGCCAGCTCACCCGGGACAGGGGGGAGGCCCCAGCATTTT.

This clonotype was recorded a few times. The chain is built from TRBV4-2 and TRBJ1-1; D not certain. Germline values: CDR1 LGHNA, CDR2 YNFKEQ. Trimming took off 1 base at V and 7 bases at J, with 13 bases between the two ends. The CDR3 sequence is 14 residues long. The CDR3 region has the DNA TGTGCCAGCAGCCAAGGCGAGCTCCTGGGTGAAGCTTTCTTT. Residues: CASSQGELLGEAFF.